Listed below are T cell receptor beta chains from one sample, sequenced in a study of spatial heterogeneity in lung cancer. TCRdb re-called the 5' RACE reads through MiXCR, storing one row per CDR3 protein. The sample carries some 100,000 distinct CDR3 sequences, 12% recorded once. Sequencing was performed on PBMCs, taken at surgery. The receptors here all came from a male donor with early-stage non-small cell lung cancer. The CDR3 runs from the conserved cysteine through the conserved F or W. A D gene is named only where the DNA matches it firmly. Clone size is not always given. Where it is, it says once, few, many or a class for expanded clones.

V	size	J	D	DNA	CDR3
TRBV20-1	few	TRBJ2-1	TRBD1	TGCAGTGCTTCCGGACAGGGTGCAAACAATGAGCAGTTCTTC	CSASGQGANNEQFF
TRBV6-1	many	TRBJ2-3	-	TGTGCCAGCAGTGAAGGCGAGACGCAGTATTTT	CASSEGETQYF
TRBV18	few	TRBJ1-3	-	TGTGCCAGCTCACCACGTAAGCTCTCTGGAAACACCATATATTTT	CASSPRKLSGNTIYF
TRBV20-1	-	TRBJ1-3	-	TGCAGTGCTAGACGGGGAAACACCATATATTTT	CSARRGNTIYF
TRBV24-1	-	TRBJ2-2	-	TGTGCCACCAGTGATTTGATCGGGATGAGCACCGGGGAGCTGTTTTTT	CATSDLIGMSTGELFF
TRBV27	-	TRBJ1-1	-	TGTGCCAGCAGTTTAGGGAGGACAAAAGAACAATCTTTCTTT	CASSLGRTKEQSFF
TRBV29-1	many	TRBJ2-5	-	TGCAGCGTCCGGGGGACTCTACAAGAGACCCAGTACTTC	CSVRGTLQETQYF
TRBV5-1	few	TRBJ2-7	-	TGCGCCACCGTAAGGGAGCAGTACTTC	CATVREQYF
TRBV5-1	-	TRBJ2-2	-	TGCGCCAGCACCCGGACGGCTGCGAACACCGGGGAGCTGTTTTTT	CASTRTAANTGELFF
TRBV11-2	few	TRBJ2-5	-	TGTGCCAGCAGCCTTAGACCCCAAGAGACCCAGTACTTC	CASSLRPQETQYF
TRBV10-3	few	TRBJ1-5	-	TGTGCCATCAGTCTCGACCCTAGCAATCAGCCCCAGCATTTT	CAISLDPSNQPQHF
TRBV2	few	TRBJ2-2	-	TGTGCCAGCAGGCCTACTAGCCGGAACACCGGGGAGCTGTTTTTT	CASRPTSRNTGELFF
TRBV4-2	few	TRBJ2-2	-	TGTGCCAGCAGCCAAGATGATTTCGCCGGGGAGCTGTTTTTT	CASSQDDFAGELFF
TRBV6-1	-	TRBJ2-1	-	TGTGCCAGCAGGACCCGGACTCAGAAGCAGTTCTTC	CASRTRTQKQFF
TRBV29-1	many	TRBJ1-1	-	TGCAGCGTAGGAAAGGGGTCCACTACCTTCACTGAAGCTTTCTTT	CSVGKGSTTFTEAFF
TRBV12-3/TRBV12-4	-	TRBJ2-3	-	TGTGCCAGCAGTCCTCGCGGTAGCGGAACTCACACAGATACGCAGTATTTT	CASSPRGSGTHTDTQYF
TRBV6-1	many	TRBJ2-7	-	TGTGCCAGCACCCCGGGACAAACCTACGAGCAGTACTTC	CASTPGQTYEQYF
TRBV29-1	-	TRBJ2-6	-	TGCAGCCCAATAGGGGGTCCCGGGGCCAACGTCCTGACTTTC	CSPIGGPGANVLTF
TRBV4-3	many	TRBJ1-3	-	TGCGCCAGCAGCCAAGATTGGAAAATCTCTGGAAACACCATATATTTT	CASSQDWKISGNTIYF
TRBV7-9	-	TRBJ2-5	TRBD2	TGTGCCAGCAGCTTAGCTCCGGTAGCGGGGGTCGGAGAGACCCAGTACTTC	CASSLAPVAGVGETQYF
TRBV7-9	-	TRBJ1-6	-	TGTGCCAGCAGCTTAGTTTGGACAGCGGATAATTCACCCCTCCACTTT	CASSLVWTADNSPLHF
TRBV23-1	few	TRBJ2-3	TRBD2	TGCGCCAGCAGTCAATCCGAAGGGGCTAGCGGGAGGGATGCCACAGATACGCAGTATTTT	CASSQSEGASGRDATDTQYF
TRBV7-2	few	TRBJ2-5	-	TGTGCCAGCAGCTTAGCTGGACAAACCCAAGAGACCCAGTACTTC	CASSLAGQTQETQYF
TRBV12-3/TRBV12-4	-	TRBJ2-2	-	TGTGCCAGCAGTGACACGAACACCGGGGAGCTGTTTTTT	CASSDTNTGELFF
TRBV10-1	few	TRBJ2-2	-	TGCGCCAGCAGTGAATCGACTCCCGAAACCGGGGAGCTGTTTTTT	CASSESTPETGELFF
TRBV6-5	-	TRBJ2-7	TRBD2	TGTGCCAGCAGTGAGTGGCGGGGGGAGCAGTACTTC	CASSEWRGEQYF
TRBV7-9	few	TRBJ2-1	TRBD2	TGTGCCAGCAGCTCCTTTAGCGGGAGGGAGTACAATGAGCAGTTCTTC	CASSSFSGREYNEQFF
TRBV6-5	few	TRBJ2-1	TRBD2	TGTGCCAGCAGCCGTCGCCTATTAACTAGCGGGAGGGCCGATTCCTACAATGAGCAGTTCTTC	CASSRRLLTSGRADSYNEQFF
TRBV27	few	TRBJ2-7	TRBD2	TGTGCCAGCAGATCTCTAGCGGGAGGGAGTCGGGCCTACGAGCAGTACTTC	CASRSLAGGSRAYEQYF
TRBV28	many	TRBJ1-2	TRBD1	TGTGCCAGCAGGGCAGGGGGGAGCTATGGCTACACCTTC	CASRAGGSYGYTF
TRBV5-1	many	TRBJ2-2	-	TGCGCCAGCAGCCCGACGTTCACCGGGGAGCTGTTTTTT	CASSPTFTGELFF
TRBV7-8	-	TRBJ2-1	-	TGTGCCAGCAGCTTAGCTCGCGGACTCCCCCTCAATGAGCAGTTCTTC	CASSLARGLPLNEQFF